This T cell receptor (beta chain) was identified during a study of glioma-infiltrating T cells after dendritic cell vaccination. Study details: Treatment, given 2003 to 2012, was autologous tumor lysate-pulsed dendritic cell vaccination.

Selection required adequate fresh-frozen tumor tissue plus more than two years' survival data. None of the glioblastoma patients had an isocitrate dehydrogenase mutation. This clone occurred a few times. Primers: 60 V beta forward and 13 J beta reverse. Data came from immunoSEQ multiplex PCR; TCRdb stores just in-frame clones and leaves some out. The sample lists approximately 84,000 clones; about nine tenths were seen once. Germline assignment: CDR1 LNHDA and CDR2 SQIVND (reference sequence). The CDR3 loop spans 14 amino acids. Trimming took 1 base from V and 1 from J, leaving 7 bases between them. The origin of this receptor is a human donor with glioblastoma. This sequence joins TRBV19 and TRBJ1-1; D gene unclear. The sequences come from blood, collected before dendritic cell vaccination. In DNA, the CDR3 is TGTGCCAGTAGTATAGGAGGATCGAACACTGAAGCTTTCTTT. It codes for CASSIGGSNTEAFF.